The 8 T cell receptor beta chains listed next were all sequenced from one sample in a study of blood T cell repertoires in COVID-19. TCRdb's copy holds only in-frame clones and misses some; the assay was immunoSEQ multiplex PCR. Of 150,000 to 200,000 clones listed, approximately 80% are singletons. Sequenced material: PBMCs or T cells enriched from blood (not recorded which). These receptors came from a man aged 70 or older who had been exposed to COVID-19.

The chain joins TRBV7-3 to TRBJ2-7; D gene ambiguous. Germline CDR1 and CDR2: SGHTA and FQGTGA. This CDR3 region has 15 residues. V gave up 2 bases and J gave up 6 bases, with 17 bases separating them. DNA for the CDR3: TGTGCCAGCAGCTTAGGGCCTTACACGACCTCCGAGCAGTACTTC. It encodes CASSLGPYTTSEQYF.

This clone was seen a handful of times. The J gene is TRBJ2-3, the V gene TRBV18, with D hard to call. Germline CDR1 reads KGHSH; CDR2 reads LQKENI. The CDR3 loop spans 14 amino acids. V shed 1 base and J shed 2 bases, with 7 bases lying between them. The CDR3, as DNA: TGTGCCAGCTCACCACTTAGTGACACAGATACGCAGTATTTT. This sequence encodes CASSPLSDTDTQYF.

This chain uses TRBV18 with TRBJ2-3; perhaps TRBD2 as D (5 bases). The CDR3 consists of 15 residues. V was shortened by 6 bases and J by 4 bases, with 17 bases between the two germline ends. From germline, CDR1 is KGHSH and CDR2 LQKENI. The CDR3 DNA reads as TGTGCCAGCTCCCATGAGCCCTCGAGGGCAGATACGCAGTATTTT. Protein: CASSHEPSRADTQYF.

This clone was detected only once. The chain has TRBV6-1 and TRBJ2-3, with 8 bases aligning to TRBD2. In germline, CDR1 is MNHNS, CDR2 SASEGT. CDR3 size: 16 residues. V shed 4 bases and J 0 bases; nucleotides not matched to a gene: 6. In DNA form, the CDR3 reads TGTGCCAGCAGTGCCGCGGCTAGCGGGAGCACAGATACGCAGTATTTT. Amino acid sequence: CASSAAASGSTDTQYF.

In its sample, this clone was seen once. V is TRBV27 and J is TRBJ1-5; TRBD1 is a possible D gene (5 bases). Trimming removed 3 bases from V and 0 bases from J, with 15 bases in between. The CDR3 totals 17 residues. CDR1 and CDR2 from the germline V gene are MNHEY and SMNVEV (reference sequence). CDR3 in amino acids: CASSFNGAQVSNQPQHF. DNA for the CDR3: TGTGCCAGCAGTTTTAATGGGGCACAGGTTAGCAATCAGCCCCAGCATTTT.

This clone was picked up one time. V and J are TRBV19 and TRBJ1-2; D remains unclear. Trimming took off 5 bases at V and 5 bases at J, with 12 bases between the two ends. This CDR3 contains 13 residues. CDR1 LNHDA and CDR2 SQIVND come from the germline V gene (reference sequence). This CDR3 reads CASSHGSLYGYTF. In DNA, the CDR3 is TGTGCCAGTAGTCACGGGAGTCTTTATGGCTACACCTTC.

The chain couples TRBV19 to TRBJ1-4; TRBD1 matches 8 bases. The V gene's germline CDR1 is LNHDA and CDR2 SQIVND (reference sequence). This CDR3 is 16 amino acids long. Trimming took 3 bases from V and 7 from J; bases not matched to a gene: 10. This CDR3 is CASSMVSGGAGEKLFF. In DNA, the CDR3 is TGTGCCAGTAGTATGGTATCAGGGGGCGCGGGTGAAAAACTGTTTTTT.

The chain uses TRBV14 and TRBJ1-1; D is undetermined. Per the germline V gene, CDR1 is SGHDN and CDR2 is FVKESK. V was trimmed by 3 bases and J by 5 bases, leaving 10 bases between them. CDR3 size: 13 residues. Written as DNA, the CDR3 is TGTGCCAGCAGCCAGACTTTGGGTACTGAAGCTTTCTTT. Translating gives CASSQTLGTEAFF.